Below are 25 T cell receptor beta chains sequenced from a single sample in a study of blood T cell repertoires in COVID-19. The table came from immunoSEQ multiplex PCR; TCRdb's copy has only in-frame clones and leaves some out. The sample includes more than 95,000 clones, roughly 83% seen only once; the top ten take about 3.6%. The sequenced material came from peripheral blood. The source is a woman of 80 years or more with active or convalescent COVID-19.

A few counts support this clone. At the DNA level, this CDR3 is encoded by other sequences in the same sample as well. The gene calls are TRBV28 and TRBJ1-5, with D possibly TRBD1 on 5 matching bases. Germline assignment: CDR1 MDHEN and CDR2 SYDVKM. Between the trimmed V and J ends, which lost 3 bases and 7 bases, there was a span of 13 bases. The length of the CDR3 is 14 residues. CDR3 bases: TGTGCCAGCAGTTTTTCAGGGAATGGGCAGCCCCAGCATTTT. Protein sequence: CASSFSGNGQPQHF. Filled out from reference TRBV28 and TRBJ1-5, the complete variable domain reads DVKVTQSSRYLVKRTGEKVFLECVQDMDHENMFWYRQDPGLGLRLIYFSYDVKMKEKGDIPEGYSVSREKKERFSLILESASTNQTSMYLCASSFSGNGQPQHFGDGTRLSIL.

The CDR3 sequence: CASSPQVANEKLFF. The DNA for the CDR3 is TGTGCCAGCAGCCCACAGGTGGCTAATGAAAAACTGTTTTTT. The chain uses TRBV9 and TRBJ1-4, with a weak D call TRBD1 (5 bases). The CDR3 spans 14 residues. Germline CDR1 reads SGDLS; CDR2 reads YYNGEE. With 4 bases removed from V and 3 bases from J, the gap between germline ends came to 10 bases.

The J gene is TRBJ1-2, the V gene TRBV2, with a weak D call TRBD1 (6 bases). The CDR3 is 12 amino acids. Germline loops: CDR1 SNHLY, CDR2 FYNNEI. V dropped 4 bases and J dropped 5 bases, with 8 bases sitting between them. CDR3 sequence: CASSGQDYGYTF. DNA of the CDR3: TGTGCCAGCAGTGGACAGGATTATGGCTACACCTTC.

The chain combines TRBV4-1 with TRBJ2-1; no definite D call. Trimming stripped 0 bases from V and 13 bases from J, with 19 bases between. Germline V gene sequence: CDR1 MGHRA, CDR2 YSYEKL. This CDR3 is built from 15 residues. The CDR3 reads CASSQDPTPPMSQFF. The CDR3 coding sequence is TGCGCCAGCAGCCAAGATCCGACACCCCCAATGAGCCAGTTCTTC.

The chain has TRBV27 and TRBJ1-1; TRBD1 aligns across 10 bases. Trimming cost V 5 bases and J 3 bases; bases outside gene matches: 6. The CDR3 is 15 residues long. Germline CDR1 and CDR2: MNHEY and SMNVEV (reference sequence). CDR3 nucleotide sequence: TGTGCCAGCAGTCAAGGGGACAGGGGACACACTGAAGCTTTCTTT. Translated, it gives CASSQGDRGHTEAFF.

This chain's CDR3 is CASSEAVNQPQHF. In nucleotides, the CDR3 is TGTGCCAGCTCCGAGGCGGTGAATCAGCCCCAGCATTTT. V and J are TRBV18 and TRBJ1-5; D gene unclear. CDR3 size: 13 residues. CDR1 and CDR2 from the germline V gene are KGHSH and LQKENI. The ends were cut back, 6 bases at V and 4 bases at J, with 10 bases in the middle.

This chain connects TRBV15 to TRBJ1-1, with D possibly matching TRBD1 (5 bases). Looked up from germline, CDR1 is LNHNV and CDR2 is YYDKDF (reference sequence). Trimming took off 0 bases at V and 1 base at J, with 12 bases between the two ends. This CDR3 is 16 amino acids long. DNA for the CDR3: TGTGCCACCAGCAGAGAAGCTGACAGAGCGAACACTGAAGCTTTCTTT. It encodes CATSREADRANTEAFF.

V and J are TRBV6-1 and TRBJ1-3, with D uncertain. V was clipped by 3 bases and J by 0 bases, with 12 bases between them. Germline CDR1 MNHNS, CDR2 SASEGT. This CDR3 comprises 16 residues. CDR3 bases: TGTGCCAGCAGTGACGTGTTCCGGGGCTCTGGAAACACCATATATTTT. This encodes CASSDVFRGSGNTIYF.

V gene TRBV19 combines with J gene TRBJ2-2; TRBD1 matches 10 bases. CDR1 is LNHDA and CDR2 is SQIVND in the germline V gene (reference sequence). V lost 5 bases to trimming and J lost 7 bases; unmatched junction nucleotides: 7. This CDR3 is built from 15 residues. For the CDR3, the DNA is TGTGCCAGTAGTCCAGACAGGGGGCTGGGCGGGGAGCTGTTTTTT. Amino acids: CASSPDRGLGGELFF.

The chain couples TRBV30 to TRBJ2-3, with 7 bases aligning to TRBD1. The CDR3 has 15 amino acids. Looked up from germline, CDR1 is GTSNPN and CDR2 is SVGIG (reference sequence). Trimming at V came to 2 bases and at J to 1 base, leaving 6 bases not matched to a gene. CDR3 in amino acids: CAWSYQGVGTDTQYF. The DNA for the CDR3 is TGTGCCTGGAGTTATCAGGGGGTGGGCACAGATACGCAGTATTTT.

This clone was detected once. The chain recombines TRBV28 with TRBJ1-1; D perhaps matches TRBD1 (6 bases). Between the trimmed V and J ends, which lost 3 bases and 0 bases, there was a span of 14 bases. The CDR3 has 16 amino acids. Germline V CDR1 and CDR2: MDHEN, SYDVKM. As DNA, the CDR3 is TGTGCCAGCAGTTTTCACAGGGCGAAAATGAACACTGAAGCTTTCTTT. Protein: CASSFHRAKMNTEAFF.

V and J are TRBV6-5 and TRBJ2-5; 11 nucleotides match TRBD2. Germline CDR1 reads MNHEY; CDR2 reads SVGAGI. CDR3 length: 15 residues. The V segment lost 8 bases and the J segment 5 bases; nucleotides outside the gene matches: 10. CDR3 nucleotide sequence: TGTGCCAGCGTCCGTAGCGGGGGGGCCAGTGAGACCCAGTACTTC. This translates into CASVRSGGASETQYF.

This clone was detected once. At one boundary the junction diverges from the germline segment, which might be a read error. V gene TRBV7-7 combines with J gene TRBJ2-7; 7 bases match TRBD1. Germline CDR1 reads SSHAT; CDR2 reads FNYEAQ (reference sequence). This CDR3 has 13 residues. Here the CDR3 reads CASSFRDSYEQYF. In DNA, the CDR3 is TGTGCTAGCAGCTTCCGGGACAGCTACGAGCAGTACTTC. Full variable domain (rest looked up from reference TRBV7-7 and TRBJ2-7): GAGVSQSPRYKVTKRGQDVTLRCDPISSHATLYWYQQALGQGPEFLTYFNYEAQPDKSGLPSDRFSAERPEGSISTLTIQRTEQRDSAMYRCASSFRDSYEQYFGPGTRLTVT.

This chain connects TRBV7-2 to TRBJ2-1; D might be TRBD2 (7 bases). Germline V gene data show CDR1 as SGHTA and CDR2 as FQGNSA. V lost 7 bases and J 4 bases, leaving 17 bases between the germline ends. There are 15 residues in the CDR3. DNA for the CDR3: TGTGCCAGCAACCCAGAGGGGGGGCCATACAATGAGCAGTTCTTC. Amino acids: CASNPEGGPYNEQFF.

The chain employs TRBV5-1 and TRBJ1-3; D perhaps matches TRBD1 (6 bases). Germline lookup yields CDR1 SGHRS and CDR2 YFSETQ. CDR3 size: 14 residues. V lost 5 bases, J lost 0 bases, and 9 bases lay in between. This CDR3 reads CASSRQDSGNTIYF. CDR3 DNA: TGCGCCAGCAGTCGACAGGACTCTGGAAACACCATATATTTT.

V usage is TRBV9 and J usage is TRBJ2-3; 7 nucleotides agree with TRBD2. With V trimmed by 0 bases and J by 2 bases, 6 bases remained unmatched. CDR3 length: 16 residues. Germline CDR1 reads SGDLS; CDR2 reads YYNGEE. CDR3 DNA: TGTGCCAGCAGCGTAGGGGGAGCGGGGTACACAGATACGCAGTATTTT. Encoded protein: CASSVGGAGYTDTQYF.

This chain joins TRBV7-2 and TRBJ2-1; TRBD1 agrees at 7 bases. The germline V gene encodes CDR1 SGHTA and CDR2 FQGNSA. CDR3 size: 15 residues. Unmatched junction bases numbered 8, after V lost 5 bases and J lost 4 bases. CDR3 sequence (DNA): TGTGCCAGCAGCGAAACAGGGGACGGATACAATGAGCAGTTCTTC. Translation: CASSETGDGYNEQFF.

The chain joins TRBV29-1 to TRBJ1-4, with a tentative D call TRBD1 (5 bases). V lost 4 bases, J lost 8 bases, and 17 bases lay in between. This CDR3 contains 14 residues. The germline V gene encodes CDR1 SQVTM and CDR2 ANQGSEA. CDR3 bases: TGCAGCGTTGGGGGTTCCGGGACTGGGGAAAAACTGTTTTTT. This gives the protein CSVGGSGTGEKLFF.

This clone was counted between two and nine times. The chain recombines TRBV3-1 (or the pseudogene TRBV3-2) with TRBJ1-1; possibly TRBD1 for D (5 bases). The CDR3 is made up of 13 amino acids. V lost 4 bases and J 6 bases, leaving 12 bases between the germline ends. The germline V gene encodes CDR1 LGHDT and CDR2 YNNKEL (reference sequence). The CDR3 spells CASSLPGGSEAFF. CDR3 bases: TGTGCCAGCAGCCTACCGGGGGGGTCTGAAGCTTTCTTT.

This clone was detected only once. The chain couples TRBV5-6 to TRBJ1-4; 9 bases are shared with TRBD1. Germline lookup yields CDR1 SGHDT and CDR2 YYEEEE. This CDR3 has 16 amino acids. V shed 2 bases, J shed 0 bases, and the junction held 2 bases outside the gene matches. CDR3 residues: CASSFGTGSTNEKLFF. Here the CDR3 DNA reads TGTGCCAGCAGCTTTGGGACAGGGTCAACTAATGAAAAACTGTTTTTT.

CDR3 amino acids: CASRLAGGAGELFF. In DNA, the CDR3 is TGTGCCAGCCGGCTAGCGGGGGGGGCCGGGGAGCTGTTTTTT. The chain recombines TRBV2 with TRBJ2-2; TRBD2 aligns across 12 bases. V shed 8 bases, J shed 6 bases, and the junction held 4 bases outside the gene matches. The CDR3 loop spans 14 amino acids. Germline loops: CDR1 SNHLY, CDR2 FYNNEI.

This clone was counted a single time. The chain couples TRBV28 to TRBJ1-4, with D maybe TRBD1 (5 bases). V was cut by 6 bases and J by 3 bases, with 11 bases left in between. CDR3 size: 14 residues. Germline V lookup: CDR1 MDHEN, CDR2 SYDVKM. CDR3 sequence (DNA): TGTGCCAGCAGGCCCGACAGATCTAATGAAAAACTGTTTTTT. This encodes CASRPDRSNEKLFF.

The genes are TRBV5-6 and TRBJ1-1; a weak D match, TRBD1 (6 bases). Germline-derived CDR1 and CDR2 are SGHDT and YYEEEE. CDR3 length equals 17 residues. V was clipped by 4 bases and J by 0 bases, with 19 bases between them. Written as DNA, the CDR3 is TGTGCCAGCAGCGACTCACAAAGGGGGTTGGTGAACACTGAAGCTTTCTTT. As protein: CASSDSQRGLVNTEAFF.

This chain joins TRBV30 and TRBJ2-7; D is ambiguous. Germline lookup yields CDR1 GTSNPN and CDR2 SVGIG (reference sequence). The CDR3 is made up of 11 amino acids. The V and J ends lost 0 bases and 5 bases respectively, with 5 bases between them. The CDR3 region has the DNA TGTGCCTGGAGTGTCCGGGACGAGCAGTACTTC. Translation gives CAWSVRDEQYF.

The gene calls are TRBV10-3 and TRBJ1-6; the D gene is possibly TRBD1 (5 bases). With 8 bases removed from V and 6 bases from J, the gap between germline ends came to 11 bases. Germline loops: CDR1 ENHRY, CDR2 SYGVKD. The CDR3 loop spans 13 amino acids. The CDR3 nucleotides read TGTGCCATCGGGCAGGGCCTTAATTCACCCCTCCACTTT. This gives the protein CAIGQGLNSPLHF.